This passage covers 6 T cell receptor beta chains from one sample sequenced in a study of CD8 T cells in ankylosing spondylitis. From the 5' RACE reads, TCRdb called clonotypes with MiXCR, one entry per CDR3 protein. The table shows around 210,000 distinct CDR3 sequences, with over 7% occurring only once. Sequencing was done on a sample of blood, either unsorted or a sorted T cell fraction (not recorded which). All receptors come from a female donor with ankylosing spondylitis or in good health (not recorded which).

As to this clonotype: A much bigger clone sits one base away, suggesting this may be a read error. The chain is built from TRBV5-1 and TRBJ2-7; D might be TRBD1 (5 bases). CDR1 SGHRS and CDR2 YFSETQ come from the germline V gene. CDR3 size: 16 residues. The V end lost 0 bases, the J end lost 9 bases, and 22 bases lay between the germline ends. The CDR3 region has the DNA TGCGCCAGCAGCTTGGAGGCCCAGGGCTCGGGTGGCGGGCAGTACTTC. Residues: CASSLEAQGSGGGQYF.

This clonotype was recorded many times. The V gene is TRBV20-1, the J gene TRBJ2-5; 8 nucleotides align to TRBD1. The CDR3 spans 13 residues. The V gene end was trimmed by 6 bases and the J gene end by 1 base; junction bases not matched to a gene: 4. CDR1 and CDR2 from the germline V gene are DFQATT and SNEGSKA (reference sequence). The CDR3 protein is CSALTGVQETQYF. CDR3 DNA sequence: TGCAGTGCGCTGACAGGGGTCCAAGAGACCCAGTACTTC.

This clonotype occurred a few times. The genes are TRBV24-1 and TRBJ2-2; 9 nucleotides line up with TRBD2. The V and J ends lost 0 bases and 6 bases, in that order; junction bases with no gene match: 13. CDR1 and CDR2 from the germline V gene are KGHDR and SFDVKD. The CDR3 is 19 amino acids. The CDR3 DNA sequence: TGTGCCACCAGTGATTTGCGAGCGGGAGGCAGGTCGGGTGCCGGGGAGCTGTTTTTT. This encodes CATSDLRAGGRSGAGELFF.

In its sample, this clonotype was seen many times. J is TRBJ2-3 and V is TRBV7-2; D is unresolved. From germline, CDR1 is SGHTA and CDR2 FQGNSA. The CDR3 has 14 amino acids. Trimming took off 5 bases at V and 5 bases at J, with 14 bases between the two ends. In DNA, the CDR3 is TGTGCCAGCAGCACGCCCGGAAAGGGAGATACGCAGTATTTT. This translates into CASSTPGKGDTQYF.

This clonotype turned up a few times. CDR3 sequence reads: CASRPTSGISEQYF. In nucleotides, the CDR3 is TGTGCCAGCAGACCAACTAGCGGGATTTCCGAGCAGTACTTC. The rearrangement uses TRBV6-4 and TRBJ2-7, with 10 bases that match TRBD2. The germline gives CDR1 MRHNA, CDR2 SNTAGT. V gave up 6 bases and J gave up 6 bases; unmatched junction bases: 8. The CDR3 is 14 residues long.

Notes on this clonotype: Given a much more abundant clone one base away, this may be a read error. The CDR3 protein is CSARELGQNTDTQYF. The CDR3 coding sequence is TGCAGTGCCAGAGAGTTGGGACAGAACACAGATACGCAGTATTTT. The rearrangement uses TRBV20-1 and TRBJ2-3; 7 bases align to TRBD1. The germline gives CDR1 DFQATT, CDR2 SNEGSKA (reference sequence). The CDR3 has 15 amino acids.